The source of this T cell receptor (beta chain) is a study of shared clonotypes between healthy human individuals (dated by TCRdb to the early 2020s). About the study as a whole: A few men and a couple of women, aged 18 to 49 years, made up the cohort. For each donor, CD4 naive and CD4 memory were each given three plates, CD8 naive was given two plates, and CD8 memory was given one plate. The study deeply sequenced blood TCR repertoires of 5 or 6 healthy adults to estimate repertoire size and the extent of clonotype sharing between individuals. Libraries were prepared and TCR repertoires were sequenced by different laboratories using diverse techniques, in order to increase sequencing depth and limit assay-specific biases. Each donor's leukapheresis produced roughly between about 0.8 and 10 billion PBMCs.

Comment on this clone: It has no known antigen specificity. No base quality values were provided; no much bigger clone lies one nucleotide off.

Its CDR3 holds 13 amino acids, cysteine through phenylalanine. Only the CDR3 region is kept as DNA, spanning 39 bases read in frame from base 1. Cut back by 6 bases and 10 bases, the V and J ends lie 17 bases apart. The germline V gene (reference sequence) sets CDR1 to MNHEY and CDR2 to SMNVEV. Donors were healthy HIV-negative adults with no recently reported acute infections or vaccinations. All donors were Caucasian adults living in Nashville, Tennessee, USA. Magnetic negative selection was used to enrich CD4+ T cells, after which naive cells were positively selected on CD45RA and the negative fraction became the memory subset. After blood collection by leukapheresis, PBMCs were isolated using Ficoll-Histopaque density gradient centrifugation and then cryopreserved in the vapor phase of liquid nitrogen. Analytical flow cytometry was used to check the purity and quantity of each magnetically sorted T cell population. Each sorted fraction had its genomic DNA isolated and then quantified by UV absorbance on a Nanodrop 2000c.

TCR CDR3 regions were amplified from genomic DNA by multiplex PCR using the deep immunoSEQ assay. Extracted genomic DNA from each cell subset was distributed evenly across all wells of several immunoSEQ 96-well plates, and each plate was treated as a replicate. For sorted subsets, each replicate PCR was loaded with 200 ng genomic DNA, equivalent to 32,000 or so T cell genomes. Purified libraries were quantified with a Qubit 3.0 fluorometer, sized on a Bioanalyzer 2100, and re-quantified with the KAPA Library Quantification kit. Every immunoSEQ 96-well plate was sequenced on a separate single-read 150-cycle Illumina NextSeq 550 flow cell. In the original analysis: Because only junctional sequences without quality scores were contained in the immunoSEQ output, filtering matching that applied to full-length reads could not be performed. Sequences were annotated with PyIR, a Python wrapper for IgBLAST v1.9, and V/J genes and CDR3 were assigned using IMGT germline references. Reads were filtered out if the reads had weak V/J assignments (E-value above 1e-6), no CDR3, stop codons, out-of-frame junctions, or ambiguous translated residues. V3J clonotypes were defined by identical inferred V gene, J gene, and CDR3 amino acid sequence. To compute the percentage overlap between repertoires, the number of shared unique clonotypes was divided by the size of the smaller repertoire. RTK rarefaction, the Chao1 estimator, and Recon v2.1 estimates of unobserved clonotypes were used to assess repertoire richness. OLGA was used to compute generation probabilities for all TCRbeta clonotypes that the gDNA method yielded from a handful of donors. The table comes from immuneACCESS by way of TCRdb, which keeps in-frame sequences with V and J called. Part of the clones is missing from these tables; in studies checked, under half for an unresolved V gene and the rest for unknown reasons. Clone size and the V and J calls come from that table; the DNA yielded D and trimming. The sample contains 900,000 to 1,200,000 clones, about four fifths of them found a single time. The leading ten clones occupy roughly 0.57% of the sample.

Overall study results and their limits: Because the study included only a small number of donors, the genetic and exposure-history diversity represented was limited. Naive subsets generally had larger estimated clonotype richness than memory subsets. Even with the large sequencing depth, rarefaction of the sorted-subset datasets indicated that sequencing was incomplete. Compared with non-shared clonotypes, clonotypes shared by all four sorted-subset donors had higher generation probabilities. Based on pairwise subsampling, the degree of clonotype sharing among donors was expected to be affected by sequencing depth. Sampling was restricted to blood, and TCR repertoires in tissue are likely to differ from TCR repertoires in blood. Across a handful of donors, roughly 5.1% of naive CD4, 3% to 3.5% of naive CD8, 2.3% of memory CD4, and approximately 0.4% of memory CD8 clonotypes were shared.

This sequence originates from a man between 18 and 29 years old in good health. Some clones in this sample may be carry-over from other donors' samples. The sequence joins TRBV27 to TRBJ2-3, and the D gene may be TRBD1, 5 bases matching. The specimen was memory CD4+ T cells from PBMCs. The cell subset or site label of this sample denotes: CD45RA-negative fraction. The CDR3 region has the sequence CASRGTGLAAQYF. The nucleotide sequence is TGTGCCAGCAGAGGAACAGGTCTTGCAGCGCAGTATTTT.